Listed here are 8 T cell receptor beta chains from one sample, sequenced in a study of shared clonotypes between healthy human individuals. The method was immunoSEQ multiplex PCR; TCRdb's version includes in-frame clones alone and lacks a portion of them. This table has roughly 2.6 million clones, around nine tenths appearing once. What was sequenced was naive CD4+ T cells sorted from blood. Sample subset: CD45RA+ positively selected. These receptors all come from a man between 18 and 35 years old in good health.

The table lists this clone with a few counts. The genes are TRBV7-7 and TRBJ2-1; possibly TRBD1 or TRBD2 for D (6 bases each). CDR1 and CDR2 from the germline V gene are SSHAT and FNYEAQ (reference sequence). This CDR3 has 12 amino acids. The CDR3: CASGTGSDEQFF. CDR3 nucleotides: TGTGCTAGCGGAACAGGGTCCGATGAGCAGTTCTTC. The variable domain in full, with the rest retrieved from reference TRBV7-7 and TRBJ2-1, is GAGVSQSPRYKVTKRGQDVTLRCDPISSHATLYWYQQALGQGPEFLTYFNYEAQPDKSGLPSDRFSAERPEGSISTLTIQRTEQRDSAMYRCASGTGSDEQFFGPGTRLTVL.

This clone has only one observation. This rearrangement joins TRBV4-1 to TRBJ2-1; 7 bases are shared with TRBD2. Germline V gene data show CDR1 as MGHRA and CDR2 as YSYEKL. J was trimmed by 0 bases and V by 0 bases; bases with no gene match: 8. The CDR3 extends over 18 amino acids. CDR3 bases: TGCGCCAGCAGCCAAGAAAAACGAGGGAGGGCCTCCTACAATGAGCAGTTCTTC. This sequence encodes CASSQEKRGRASYNEQFF.

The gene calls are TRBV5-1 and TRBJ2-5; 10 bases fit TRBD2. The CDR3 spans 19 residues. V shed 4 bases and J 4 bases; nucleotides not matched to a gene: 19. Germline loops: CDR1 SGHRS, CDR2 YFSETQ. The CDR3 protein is CASSPEWGLAPSGAETQYF. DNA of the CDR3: TGCGCCAGCAGCCCCGAATGGGGACTAGCGCCTAGCGGGGCAGAGACCCAGTACTTC.

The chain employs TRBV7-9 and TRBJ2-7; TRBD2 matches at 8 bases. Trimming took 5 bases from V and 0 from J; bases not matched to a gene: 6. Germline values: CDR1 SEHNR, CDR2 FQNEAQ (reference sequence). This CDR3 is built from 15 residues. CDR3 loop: CASSPASGFSYEQYF. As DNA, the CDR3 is TGTGCCAGCAGCCCCGCTAGCGGGTTCTCCTACGAGCAGTACTTC. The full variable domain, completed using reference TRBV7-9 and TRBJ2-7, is DTGVSQNPRHKITKRGQNVTFRCDPISEHNRLYWYRQTLGQGPEFLTYFQNEAQLEKSRLLSDRFSAERPKGSFSTLEIQRTEQGDSAMYLCASSPASGFSYEQYFGPGTRLTVT.

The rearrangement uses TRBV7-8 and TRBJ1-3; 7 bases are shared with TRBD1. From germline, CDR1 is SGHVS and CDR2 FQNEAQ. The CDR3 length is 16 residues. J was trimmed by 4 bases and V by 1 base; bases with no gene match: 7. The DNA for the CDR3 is TGTGCCAGCAGCTTAGTAGGGGGCTCCTCCGGAAACACCATATATTTT. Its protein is CASSLVGGSSGNTIYF.

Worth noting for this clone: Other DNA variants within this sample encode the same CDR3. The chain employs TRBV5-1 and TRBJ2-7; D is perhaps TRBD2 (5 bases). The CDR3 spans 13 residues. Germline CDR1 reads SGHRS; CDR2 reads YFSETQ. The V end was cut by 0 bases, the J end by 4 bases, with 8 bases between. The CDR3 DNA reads TGCGCCAGCAGCTTGGGGAGGTCTTACGAGCAGTACTTC. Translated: CASSLGRSYEQYF.

CDR3 residues: CASSEIWTLLPGDGYTF. CDR3 sequence (DNA): TGTGCCAGCAGTGAAATCTGGACACTGCTCCCAGGGGATGGCTACACCTTC. This chain links TRBV6-1 with TRBJ1-2; weak D call: TRBD1 (6 bases). CDR3 length: 17 residues. The germline CDR1 and CDR2 sequences are MNHNS and SASEGT. Trimming cost V 2 bases and J 6 bases, with 22 bases left between them.

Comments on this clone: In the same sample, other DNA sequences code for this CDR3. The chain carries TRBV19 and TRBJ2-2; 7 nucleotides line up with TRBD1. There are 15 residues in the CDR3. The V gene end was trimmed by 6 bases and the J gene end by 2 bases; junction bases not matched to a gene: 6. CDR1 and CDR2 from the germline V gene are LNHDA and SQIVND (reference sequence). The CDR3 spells CASSAGTANTGELFF. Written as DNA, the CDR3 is TGTGCCAGTAGCGCCGGGACAGCCAACACCGGGGAGCTGTTTTTT.